This T cell receptor (beta chain) was obtained from a study of CD8+CD57+ T cells in acquired aplastic anemia. TCR beta VDJ and CDR3 profiling used genomic DNA as template. TCRdb reprocessed the reads via MiXCR and lists one record per CDR3 protein. The data hold some 150,000 distinct CDR3 sequences, with around 75% observed a single time. The CDR3 covers 16 residues. Germline V gene lookup returns CDR1 SQVTM and CDR2 ANQGSEA. Trimming cost V 6 bases and J 0 bases; bases outside gene matches: 10. Patients who underwent sequencing had shown CD8+CD57+ cell expansion by flow cytometry. Sequencing was carried out using sorted CD4+, CD8+, or CD8+CD57+ T cells (not recorded which) from PBMCs. The receptor was derived from a human donor with aplastic anemia. V and J are TRBV29-1 and TRBJ2-3, with 9 positions matching TRBD1. The CDR3 bases are TGCAGCGTGGCCGGGACAGGGACTTCTAGCACAGATACGCAGTATTTT. This gives the protein CSVAGTGTSSTDTQYF.